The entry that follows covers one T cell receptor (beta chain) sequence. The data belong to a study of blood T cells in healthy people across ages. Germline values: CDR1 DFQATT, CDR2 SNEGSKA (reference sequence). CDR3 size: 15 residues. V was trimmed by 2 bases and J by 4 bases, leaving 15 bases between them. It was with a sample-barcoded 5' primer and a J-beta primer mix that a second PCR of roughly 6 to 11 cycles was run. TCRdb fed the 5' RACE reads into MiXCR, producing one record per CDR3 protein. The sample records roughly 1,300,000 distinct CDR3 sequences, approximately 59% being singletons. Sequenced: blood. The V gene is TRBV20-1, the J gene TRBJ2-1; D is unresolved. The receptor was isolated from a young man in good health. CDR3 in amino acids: CSARRGPARYNEQFF. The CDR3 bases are TGCAGTGCTAGAAGAGGACCGGCGAGATACAATGAGCAGTTCTTC.